A single sample is the source of the 24 T cell receptor beta chains below, sequenced in a study of graft-versus-host responses after intestinal transplantation. Their antigen targets remain unknown. The protocol was immunoSEQ multiplex PCR, while the TCRdb copy is restricted to in-frame clones and leaves out a portion. Of about 90,000 clones listed, more than 90% were seen once; the top ten hold about 0.3%. Sample: unstimulated CD4+ T cells sorted from spleen or lymph node cells, taken before intestinal transplant. These receptors were collected from a human donor who received an intestinal transplant.

V is TRBV29-1 and J is TRBJ2-2; 10 nucleotides line up with TRBD1. Germline CDR1 reads SQVTM; CDR2 reads ANQGSEA. The CDR3 consists of 15 residues. The ends lost 7 bases at V and 5 bases at J; junction bases unmatched: 10. The CDR3 here is CSAIRPGQGTGELFF. The CDR3 DNA follows: TGCAGCGCTATTCGACCGGGACAGGGGACCGGGGAGCTGTTTTTT.

In DNA, the CDR3 is TGTGCCAGTACCATGAGGGGCAGGGGGCGCCCCAACTATGGCTACACCTTC. Protein product: CASTMRGRGRPNYGYTF. The V and J genes are TRBV19 and TRBJ1-2, with 8 bases aligning to TRBD1. With 7 bases clipped from V and 2 bases from J, the junction kept 15 bases outside the gene matches. Germline V gene sequence: CDR1 LNHDA, CDR2 SQIVND (reference sequence). This CDR3 comprises 17 residues.

This chain connects TRBV28 to TRBJ1-5, with TRBD1 identical over 7 bases. Trimming cost V 5 bases and J 3 bases; bases outside gene matches: 16. The CDR3 has 18 amino acids. Looked up from germline, CDR1 is MDHEN and CDR2 is SYDVKM. CDR3 sequence reads: CASSNWNKGAGVNQPQHF. Written as DNA, the CDR3 is TGTGCCAGCAGTAATTGGAACAAGGGGGCGGGGGTCAATCAGCCCCAGCATTTT.

The chain uses TRBV7-3 and TRBJ2-1; D might be TRBD1 or TRBD2, each matching 5 bases. The CDR3 is 13 residues long. V shed 4 bases and J shed 10 bases, with 14 bases lying between them. The V gene's germline CDR1 is SGHTA and CDR2 FQGTGA. CDR3 nucleotide sequence: TGTGCCAGCAGCTCTCAGGGAGTTGGAGAGCAGTTCTTC. Translating gives CASSSQGVGEQFF.

The CDR3 region has the DNA TGTGCCAGCAGCTCTGGGCTACAGGGGGCCGGCGAGCAGTACTTC. This gives the protein CASSSGLQGAGEQYF. The rearrangement joins TRBV4-2 to TRBJ2-7; TRBD1 matches 9 bases. The CDR3 runs to 15 residues. The germline gives CDR1 LGHNA, CDR2 YNFKEQ. J was trimmed by 6 bases and V by 5 bases; bases with no gene match: 11.

V usage is TRBV7-8 and J usage is TRBJ2-3, with 7 bases that match TRBD2. The length of the CDR3 is 15 residues. Germline assignment: CDR1 SGHVS and CDR2 FQNEAQ. J gave up 5 bases and V 0 bases, and 5 bases lay outside the gene matches. The CDR3 loop is CASSLATGGGDTQYF. Written as DNA, the CDR3 is TGTGCCAGCAGCTTAGCGACGGGAGGCGGAGATACGCAGTATTTT.

The chain uses TRBV6-6 and TRBJ2-1; D not resolved. V was trimmed by 7 bases and J by 7 bases, leaving 17 bases between them. Germline lookup yields CDR1 MNHNY and CDR2 SVGAGI (reference sequence). This CDR3 spans 14 amino acids. The CDR3 protein is CASTRRPEKNEQFF. In DNA form, the CDR3 reads TGTGCCAGCACCCGGAGACCCGAGAAGAATGAGCAGTTCTTC.

V usage is TRBV30 and J usage is TRBJ1-1; D gene uncertain. The CDR3 is made up of 12 amino acids. Germline-derived CDR1 and CDR2 are GTSNPN and SVGIG (reference sequence). Trimming cost V 0 bases and J 4 bases, with 6 bases left between them. Written as DNA, the CDR3 is TGTGCCTGGAGTGTACATCCCACTGAAGCTTTCTTT. Its protein product is CAWSVHPTEAFF.

V and J are TRBV28 and TRBJ2-3; a possible D gene is TRBD2 (6 bases). CDR1 and CDR2 from the germline V gene are MDHEN and SYDVKM. V dropped 4 bases and J dropped 6 bases, with 14 bases sitting between them. The length of the CDR3 is 14 residues. The CDR3 nucleotides are TGTGCCAGCAGTTCAAACCGGGACTGGGATACGCAGTATTTT. Its translation: CASSSNRDWDTQYF.

The chain links TRBV5-8 to TRBJ2-1, with TRBD2 matching over 13 bases. V lost 2 bases, J lost 9 bases, and 5 bases stayed unmatched. There are 15 residues in the CDR3. CDR1 SGHTS and CDR2 YDEGEE come from the germline V gene. CDR3 sequence (DNA): TGTGCCAGCAGCTTACTAGCGGGAGGGCCTGTTGAGCAGTTCTTC. This codes for CASSLLAGGPVEQFF.

This clone was recorded once. The chain uses TRBV11-1 and TRBJ2-3; the match to TRBD2 covers 7 bases. The CDR3 is 17 residues long. Germline assignment: CDR1 SGHAT and CDR2 FQDESV (reference sequence). V lost 5 bases, J lost 4 bases, and 15 bases stayed unmatched. In DNA form, the CDR3 reads TGTGCCAGCAGCCTGGGCGGCGGGCTAGCGGCGGCAGATACGCAGTATTTT. Protein: CASSLGGGLAAADTQYF.

This clone was observed a handful of times. The CDR3 here is CASSRIVPGELFF. DNA of the CDR3: TGTGCCAGCAGCCGAATAGTCCCCGGGGAGCTGTTTTTT. V usage is TRBV7-2 and J usage is TRBJ2-2; D is unresolved. V lost 5 bases and J lost 6, with 10 bases in between. There are 13 residues in the CDR3. CDR1 and CDR2 (germline): SGHTA, FQGNSA.

The chain employs TRBV4-2 and TRBJ2-7, with TRBD2 matching 9 bases. Germline V gene sequence: CDR1 LGHNA, CDR2 YNFKEQ. The CDR3 contains 14 residues. V shed 5 bases and J 6 bases; nucleotides not matched to a gene: 8. The CDR3 reads CASSLHSGRGEQYF. The CDR3 nucleotides read TGTGCCAGCAGCTTGCATAGCGGGAGAGGCGAGCAGTACTTC.

V and J are TRBV6-5 and TRBJ2-7; D tentatively fits TRBD1 or TRBD2 (5 bases each). Trimming removed 5 bases from V and 5 bases from J, with 19 bases in between. Germline CDR1 reads MNHEY; CDR2 reads SVGAGI. This CDR3 contains 15 residues. The DNA for the CDR3 is TGTGCCAGCAGTGCCGGGACCGTGTCGGTCAACGAGCAGTACTTC. This codes for CASSAGTVSVNEQYF.

This clone was seen just once. The chain uses TRBV6-1 and TRBJ1-5, with unresolved D. The germline gives CDR1 MNHNS, CDR2 SASEGT. Trimming cost V 4 bases and J 1 base, with 8 bases left between them. This CDR3 region has 14 residues. The CDR3: CASSGKRSNQPQHF. The CDR3 bases are TGTGCCAGCAGTGGTAAGAGGAGCAATCAGCCCCAGCATTTT.

The V gene is TRBV15, the J gene TRBJ1-5; D remains unclear. This CDR3 has 14 residues. CDR1 is LNHNV and CDR2 is YYDKDF in the germline V gene (reference sequence). Trimming cost V 3 bases and J 2 bases, with 8 bases left between them. CDR3 DNA: TGTGCCACCAGCAGGGACGTTGGCAATCAGCCCCAGCATTTT. Its protein is CATSRDVGNQPQHF.

The chain has TRBV5-1 and TRBJ2-3, with TRBD2 identical over 12 bases. CDR3 length: 15 amino acids. In germline, CDR1 is SGHRS, CDR2 YFSETQ. V was pared by 7 bases and J by 2 bases, with 5 bases of the junction left unmatched. CDR3 protein: CASAASGRATDTQYF. The CDR3, as DNA: TGCGCCAGCGCGGCTAGCGGGAGGGCCACAGATACGCAGTATTTT.

This clone was seen once. The rearrangement links TRBV5-8 to TRBJ2-1; weak D call: TRBD1 (5 bases). This CDR3 comprises 15 residues. V shed 0 bases and J shed 10 bases, with 17 bases lying between them. Germline V lookup: CDR1 SGHTS, CDR2 YDEGEE. CDR3 coding DNA: TGTGCCAGCAGCTTGGTAAGGGGTTCAGTCGACGAGCAGTTCTTC. Its translation: CASSLVRGSVDEQFF.

The V and J genes are TRBV30 and TRBJ2-5, with 9 positions matching TRBD2. The J segment lost 2 bases and the V segment lost 1 base, leaving 14 bases of the junction unmatched. CDR1 is GTSNPN, CDR2 SVGIG, per germline (reference sequence). The CDR3 spans 18 residues. The CDR3 sequence: CAWSGFPPPAGGQETQYF. In DNA, the CDR3 is TGTGCCTGGAGTGGTTTTCCTCCACCAGCGGGAGGACAAGAGACCCAGTACTTC.

This chain links TRBV6-5 with TRBJ1-5; 7 bases line up with TRBD1. The CDR3 extends over 13 amino acids. The junction had 1 base not matched to a gene; V was cut back by 4 bases and J by 4 bases. Germline CDR1 MNHEY, CDR2 SVGAGI. CDR3 nucleotide sequence: TGTGCCAGCAGTTTACAGGGGAATCAGCCCCAGCATTTT. Amino acid sequence: CASSLQGNQPQHF.

The gene calls are TRBV29-1 and TRBJ1-2; D is unresolved. CDR3 length: 12 amino acids. Trimming left V 3 bases short and J 5 bases short, with 10 bases between. Per the germline V gene, CDR1 is SQVTM and CDR2 is ANQGSEA. The CDR3 region is CSVDANRYGYTF. For the CDR3, the DNA is TGCAGCGTTGATGCGAACCGTTATGGCTACACCTTC.

This chain joins TRBV27 and TRBJ2-1, with TRBD1 identical over 7 bases. Germline V gives CDR1 MNHEY, CDR2 SMNVEV (reference sequence). The CDR3 is made up of 15 amino acids. V lost 4 bases to trimming and J lost 2 bases; unmatched junction nucleotides: 5. The CDR3 here is CASSSRDRPYNEQFF. CDR3 DNA: TGTGCCAGCAGTTCACGGGACAGACCCTACAATGAGCAGTTCTTC.

This clone was seen only once. The CDR3 DNA reads TGTGCCAGCAGTCTGGACGCCCCCGATACGCAGTATTTT. Protein: CASSLDAPDTQYF. The V gene is TRBV5-4, the J gene TRBJ2-3; D ambiguous. The CDR3 contains 13 residues. Germline CDR1 and CDR2: SGHNT and YYREEE (reference sequence). V lost 5 bases, J lost 6 bases, and 13 bases lay in between.

The chain has TRBV7-3 and TRBJ1-1, with 7 bases lining up with TRBD1. Germline CDR1 SGHTA, CDR2 FQGTGA. The CDR3 sequence is 14 residues long. The trim removed 5 bases at V and 5 bases at J, leaving 8 bases unmatched. This CDR3 is CASSPDRDVTEAFF. The CDR3 nucleotides read TGTGCCAGCAGCCCCGACAGGGATGTGACTGAAGCTTTCTTT.